A selection of T cell receptor beta chains follows, all from one sample in a study of CD8 T cells in Susac syndrome. TCRdb passed the immunoSEQ multiplex PCR reads through MiXCR, listing each CDR3 protein once. The table shows around 160,000 distinct CDR3 sequences, with around 94% occurring only once. What was sequenced was CD4+ T cells from PBMCs. The receptors stem from a human donor with multiple sclerosis. CDR3s include the opening cysteine and the closing phenylalanine or tryptophan. A D gene is named only where the DNA matches it firmly. Rows may omit the clone size; those that give it use once, few, many or a size class.

j_gene: TRBJ2-1
v_gene: TRBV3-1
d_gene: .
abundance: .
CDR3nt: TGTGCCAGTTCAGGTAGCTCCTACAATGAGCAGTTCTTC
CDR3aa: CASSGSSYNEQFF

j_gene: TRBJ1-1
v_gene: TRBV3-1
d_gene: .
abundance: once
CDR3nt: TGTGCCAGCAGCCAAATTGTGAACACTGAAGCTTTCTTT
CDR3aa: CASSQIVNTEAFF

j_gene: TRBJ2-7
v_gene: TRBV7-2
d_gene: .
abundance: .
CDR3nt: TGTGCCAGCAGCCCACCTCCCCGGGGACTCCACTCCTACGAGCAGTACTTC
CDR3aa: CASSPPPRGLHSYEQYF

j_gene: TRBJ2-7
v_gene: TRBV5-1
d_gene: TRBD1
abundance: .
CDR3nt: TGCGCCAGCAGCCGGACAGGGTTCGAGCAGTACTTC
CDR3aa: CASSRTGFEQYF

j_gene: TRBJ2-1
v_gene: TRBV6-1
d_gene: TRBD2
abundance: once
CDR3nt: TGTGCCAGCAGTGGGCTAGCGGTTTACAATGAGCAGTTCTTC
CDR3aa: CASSGLAVYNEQFF

j_gene: TRBJ2-2
v_gene: TRBV28
d_gene: .
abundance: .
CDR3nt: TGTGCCAGCAGAGACGCCGGGGAGCTGTTTTTT
CDR3aa: CASRDAGELFF

j_gene: TRBJ2-2
v_gene: TRBV12-3/TRBV12-4
d_gene: .
abundance: .
CDR3nt: TGTGCCAGCAGCCAGGTTTGGGGGAGAGGCACCGGGGAGCTGTTTTTT
CDR3aa: CASSQVWGRGTGELFF

j_gene: TRBJ2-7
v_gene: TRBV5-6
d_gene: .
abundance: once
CDR3nt: TGTGCCAGCAGCTTGGAGAACGAGCAGTACTTC
CDR3aa: CASSLENEQYF

j_gene: TRBJ1-1
v_gene: TRBV29-1
d_gene: .
abundance: .
CDR3nt: TGCAGCGTTGGATCACTGGGCACTGAAGCTTTCTTT
CDR3aa: CSVGSLGTEAFF

j_gene: TRBJ1-2
v_gene: TRBV20-1
d_gene: .
abundance: .
CDR3nt: TGCAGTGCTAGAGACCGGTCAACGTTCTACACCTTC
CDR3aa: CSARDRSTFYTF

j_gene: TRBJ2-3
v_gene: TRBV4-2
d_gene: TRBD2
abundance: .
CDR3nt: TGTGCCAGCAGCCAAGATAGCGGGAGCGGCACAGATACGCAGTATTTT
CDR3aa: CASSQDSGSGTDTQYF

j_gene: TRBJ2-4
v_gene: TRBV21-1
d_gene: .
abundance: .
CDR3nt: TGTGCCAGCAGCAAAGGACGGGGGCCCGGGCGAGCCAAAAACATTCAGTACTTC
CDR3aa: CASSKGRGPGRAKNIQYF

j_gene: TRBJ2-7
v_gene: TRBV4-1
d_gene: .
abundance: .
CDR3nt: TGCGCCAGCAGCCAAGATTTATACTACTCCTACGAGCAGTACTTC
CDR3aa: CASSQDLYYSYEQYF

j_gene: TRBJ2-3
v_gene: TRBV30
d_gene: .
abundance: .
CDR3nt: TGTGCCTGGAGCGCAGGCCGCGGTTTCTTTGATACGCAGTATTTT
CDR3aa: CAWSAGRGFFDTQYF

j_gene: TRBJ2-7
v_gene: TRBV5-1
d_gene: .
abundance: .
CDR3nt: TGCGCCAGCAGCGGCGGGGAGACGATATCCTACGAGCAGTACTTC
CDR3aa: CASSGGETISYEQYF

j_gene: TRBJ2-2
v_gene: TRBV20-1
d_gene: .
abundance: .
CDR3nt: TGCAGTGCTAGACGGCCGGGACAAAACACCGGGGAGCTGTTTTTT
CDR3aa: CSARRPGQNTGELFF

j_gene: TRBJ2-1
v_gene: TRBV12-5
d_gene: TRBD2
abundance: .
CDR3nt: TGTGCTAGTGGTTTGGCCTCTCTACCAGGACTAGCGGGAGAAGGGGGCAATGAGCAGTTCTTC
CDR3aa: CASGLASLPGLAGEGGNEQFF

j_gene: TRBJ2-1
v_gene: TRBV29-1
d_gene: TRBD1
abundance: .
CDR3nt: TGCAGCGGGCTCTGGGGACAGGGGTTTGAGCAGTTCTTC
CDR3aa: CSGLWGQGFEQFF